The TCR beta chain under discussion was sequenced for a study of human T cells and chemical hapten exposure. Overall study: The use of 2% DPC on roughly 2 cm by roughly 2 cm of upper inner arm skin constituted sensitization. Study-level findings and limits: Following DPC sensitization, TCRs present above 1 in 1000 frequency showed no change.

Germline V gene lookup returns CDR1 MNHEY and CDR2 SMNVEV (reference sequence). Trimming removed 6 bases at V and 1 base at J, with 13 bases between. The CDR3 length is 14 residues. As concerns this clonotype: Antigen unknown.

The time point is: patch test 1, 2 weeks after DPC sensitization. The treatment was: therapeutic diphenylcyclopropenone sensitization with weekly scalp DPC. Alopecia patients between 18 and 70 years old and suitable for DPC were used as donors. TCRdb ran MiXCR on the RACE reads and lists one entry per CDR3 protein. Of just over 80,000 distinct CDR3 sequences in the sample, around 10% were seen once. The receptor was derived from a woman aged 50 to 65 with alopecia areata. Some clones in this sample may be carry-over from other donors' samples. The sample in question was whole blood, obtained in connection with sensitization to the hapten diphenylcyclopropenone (DPC). V usage is TRBV27 and J usage is TRBJ2-7; D remains ambiguous. The CDR3: CASRRSGHSYEQYF. The CDR3 DNA is TGTGCCAGCAGGCGGTCTGGTCATTCCTACGAGCAGTACTTC.